Sequencing of this T cell receptor (beta chain) was carried out in a study of CD8+ T cells in alopecia areata. The table lists this clone with a few counts. Extracted RNA was reverse transcribed, and the resulting cDNA served as sequencing template. TCRdb's table, derived via immunoSEQ multiplex PCR, lists solely in-frame clones and lacks some. The sample contains 150,000 to 200,000 clones, 59% of which appear only once. The germline V and J ends were trimmed by 2 bases and 6 bases, with 10 bases remaining between them. This CDR3 spans 13 amino acids. The germline gives CDR1 MNHEY, CDR2 SVGAGI. Sequencing used CD4+ T cells sorted from blood, obtained at week 0. The sequence was obtained from a human donor with alopecia areata. The rearrangement links TRBV6-5 to TRBJ1-1; D not certain. The CDR3 sequence is CASSYVVRSEAFF. CDR3 nucleotides: TGTGCCAGCAGTTACGTGGTTCGATCTGAAGCTTTCTTT.